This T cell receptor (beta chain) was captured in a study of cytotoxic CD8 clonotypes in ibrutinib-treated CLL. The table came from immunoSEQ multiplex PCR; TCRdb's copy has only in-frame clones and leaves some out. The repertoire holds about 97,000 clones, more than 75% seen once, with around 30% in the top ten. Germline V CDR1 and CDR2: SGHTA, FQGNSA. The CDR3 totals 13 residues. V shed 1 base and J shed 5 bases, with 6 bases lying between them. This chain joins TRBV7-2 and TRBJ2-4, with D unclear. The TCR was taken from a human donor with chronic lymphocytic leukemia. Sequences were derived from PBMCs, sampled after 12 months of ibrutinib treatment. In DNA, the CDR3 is TGTGCCAGCAGCTTAGAGTTCCAAAACATTCAGTACTTC. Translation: CASSLEFQNIQYF.